The 14 T cell receptor beta chains reported below all come from one sample, sequenced in a study of T-cell memory formation after mild COVID-19. TCRdb redid the calling of the 5' RACE reads with MiXCR, one entry per CDR3 protein. Here the sample spans 300,000 to 350,000 distinct CDR3 sequences, 10% to 15% being singletons. Material for sequencing was PBMCs or a T cell subset sorted from them (not recorded which). These receptors all come from a man between 18 and 35 years old who had mild COVID-19 (a few samples of this study predate the infection). Cell type and time point are not known.

This clonotype has at least ten counts. The J gene is TRBJ2-5, the V gene TRBV25-1; 11 nucleotides match TRBD2. The ends lost 3 bases at V and 4 bases at J; junction bases unmatched: 4. Germline lookup yields CDR1 MGHDK and CDR2 SYGVNS. The CDR3 contains 15 residues. The CDR3 sequence: CASSETSGVRETQYF. The CDR3 nucleotides are TGTGCCAGCAGTGAGACTAGCGGGGTTCGAGAGACCCAGTACTTC.

The chain employs TRBV9 and TRBJ2-5; 8 nucleotides line up with TRBD2. The J call may be wrong; the DNA end is better matched by TRBJ2-1. Germline assignment: CDR1 SGDLS and CDR2 YYNGEE. The CDR3 is 15 residues long. CDR3 nucleotide sequence: TGTGCCAGCAGCGCCCAGGGAGCGGGAGAGGGTGAGCAGTTCTTC. Translating it yields CASSAQGAGEGEQFF.

V usage is TRBV7-2 and J usage is TRBJ2-1, with 7 bases matching TRBD2. Germline-derived CDR1 and CDR2 are SGHTA and FQGNSA. There are 15 residues in the CDR3. After removal of 3 bases from V and 4 bases from J, the junction contained 6 bases not matched to a gene. The CDR3, as DNA: TGTGCCAGCAGCTTTTCGTGGGGGGGTTACAATGAGCAGTTCTTC. Amino acid sequence: CASSFSWGGYNEQFF.

This clonotype was seen a handful of times. The gene calls are TRBV7-6 and TRBJ2-5, with 12 nucleotides matching TRBD1. Germline V CDR1 and CDR2: SGHVS, FNYEAQ. Unmatched junction bases numbered 8, after V lost 5 bases and J lost 7 bases. The CDR3 sequence is 15 residues long. The CDR3 spells CASSRGGQGAGTQYF. As DNA, the CDR3 is TGTGCCAGCAGCCGGGGGGGACAGGGGGCTGGGACCCAGTACTTC. Full variable domain (missing parts from reference TRBV7-6 and TRBJ2-5): GAGVSQSPRYKVTKRGQDVALRCDPISGHVSLYWYRQALGQGPEFLTYFNYEAQQDKSGLPNDRFSAERPEGSISTLTIQRTEQRDSAMYRCASSRGGQGAGTQYFGPGTRLLVL.

The table lists this clonotype with a few counts. V usage is TRBV6-1 and J usage is TRBJ1-6; perhaps TRBD1 as D (5 bases). With 4 bases removed from V and 7 bases from J, the gap between germline ends came to 11 bases. The CDR3 contains 14 residues. Germline V gene lookup returns CDR1 MNHNS and CDR2 SASEGT. For the CDR3, the DNA is TGTGCCAGCAGTGCTCAGGGCTACAATTCACCCCTCCACTTT. Translation gives CASSAQGYNSPLHF.

There are many counts of this clonotype. The chain couples TRBV7-2 to TRBJ2-5; D unclear. The V end was cut by 4 bases, the J end by 1 base, with 13 bases between. Germline CDR1 is SGHTA and CDR2 is FQGNSA. The CDR3 loop spans 15 amino acids. CDR3 region: CASSSGFRVQETQYF. In DNA form, the CDR3 reads TGTGCCAGCAGCTCCGGGTTCCGGGTCCAAGAGACCCAGTACTTC.

V and J are TRBV28 and TRBJ1-5; D call uncertain. Looked up from germline, CDR1 is MDHEN and CDR2 is SYDVKM. Trimming took 2 bases from V and 3 from J, leaving 8 bases between them. The CDR3 contains 14 residues. CDR3 in amino acids: CASSLVLPNQPQHF. The CDR3 coding sequence is TGTGCCAGCAGTTTAGTGTTGCCCAATCAGCCCCAGCATTTT.

The V and J genes are TRBV3-1 and TRBJ1-5; TRBD1 matches at 8 bases. V shed 0 bases and J 8 bases; nucleotides not matched to a gene: 9. In germline, CDR1 is LGHDT, CDR2 YNNKEL (reference sequence). CDR3 length equals 16 residues. The CDR3 nucleotides are TGTGCCAGCAGCCAAGATTTTGGACAGGGTCGAAAGCCCCAGCATTTT. Amino acids: CASSQDFGQGRKPQHF. Looking up the rest from reference TRBV3-1 and TRBJ1-5 gives the full variable domain: DTAVSQTPKYLVTQMGNDKSIKCEQNLGHDTMYWYKQDSKKFLKIMFSYNNKELIINETVPNRFSPKSPDKAHLNLHINSLELGDSAVYFCASSQDFGQGRKPQHFGDGTRLSIL.

CDR3: CAIRGTPNTEAFF. The CDR3, as DNA: TGTGCCATTCGCGGGACACCGAACACTGAAGCTTTCTTT. V is TRBV10-3 and J is TRBJ1-1; possible D gene TRBD1, 6 bases. Trimming removed 9 bases at V and 1 base at J, with 12 bases between. Germline V gene data show CDR1 as ENHRY and CDR2 as SYGVKD. The CDR3 totals 13 residues.

The J gene is TRBJ1-1, the V gene TRBV7-9; D is undetermined. V was cut by 6 bases and J by 5 bases, with 13 bases left in between. The CDR3 spans 13 residues. Germline values: CDR1 SEHNR, CDR2 FQNEAQ (reference sequence). Here the CDR3 reads CASSLLVETEAFF. CDR3 nucleotides: TGTGCCAGCAGTCTTCTGGTGGAAACTGAAGCTTTCTTT.

The chain employs TRBV4-3 and TRBJ1-6, with no clear D. V gave up 0 bases and J gave up 4 bases, with 1 base separating them. The CDR3 has 13 residues. CDR1 and CDR2 from the germline V gene are LGHNA and YSLEER. The CDR3 DNA follows: TGCGCCAGCAGCCAAGAGTATAATTCACCCCTCCACTTT. Amino acid sequence: CASSQEYNSPLHF.

At least ten counts were recorded for this clonotype. The J gene is TRBJ2-1, the V gene TRBV10-1; D uncertain. The V end lost 1 base, the J end lost 9 bases, and 16 bases lay between the germline ends. This CDR3 has 15 amino acids. Germline CDR1 and CDR2: WNHNN and SYGVQD (reference sequence). The CDR3 loop is CASSELVGSASEQFF. In DNA form, the CDR3 reads TGCGCCAGCAGTGAGTTGGTGGGGTCTGCTTCTGAGCAGTTCTTC.

This clonotype was counted between two and nine times. The V and J genes are TRBV6-5 and TRBJ2-5; 11 bases match TRBD2. Germline trimming cut 5 bases from V and 1 base from J; bases unmatched to any gene: 6. Looked up from germline, CDR1 is MNHEY and CDR2 is SVGAGI. This CDR3 contains 16 residues. The DNA for the CDR3 is TGTGCCAGCAGTCGAACTAGCGGGGGACTCCAAGAGACCCAGTACTTC. This gives the protein CASSRTSGGLQETQYF.

The V gene is TRBV20-1, the J gene TRBJ1-2; D gene unclear. Trimming pared 3 bases from V and 9 bases from J, leaving 14 bases between. The length of the CDR3 is 12 residues. Germline CDR1 DFQATT, CDR2 SNEGSKA (reference sequence). For the CDR3, the DNA is TGCAGTGCTAGCGGTCAAACGCGGCGCTACACCTTC. This codes for CSASGQTRRYTF.